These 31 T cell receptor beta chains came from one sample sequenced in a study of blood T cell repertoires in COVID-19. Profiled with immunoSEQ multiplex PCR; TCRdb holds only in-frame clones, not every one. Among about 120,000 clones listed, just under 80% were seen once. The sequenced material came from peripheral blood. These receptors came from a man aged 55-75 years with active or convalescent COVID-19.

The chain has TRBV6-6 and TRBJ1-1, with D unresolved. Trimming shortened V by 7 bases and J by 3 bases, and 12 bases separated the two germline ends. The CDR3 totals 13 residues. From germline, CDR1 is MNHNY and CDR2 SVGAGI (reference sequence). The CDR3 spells CASTLSEDTEAFF. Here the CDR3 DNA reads TGTGCCAGCACCCTCAGTGAGGACACTGAAGCTTTCTTT.

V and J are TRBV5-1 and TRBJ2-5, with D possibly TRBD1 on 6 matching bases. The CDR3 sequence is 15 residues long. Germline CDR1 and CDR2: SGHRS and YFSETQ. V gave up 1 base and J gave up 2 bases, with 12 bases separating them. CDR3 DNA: TGCGCCAGCAGCTTGTGGAGTGGACAGCAAGAGACCCAGTACTTC. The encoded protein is CASSLWSGQQETQYF. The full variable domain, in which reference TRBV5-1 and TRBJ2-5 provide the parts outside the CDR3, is KAGVTQTPRYLIKTRGQQVTLSCSPISGHRSVSWYQQTPGQGLQFLFEYFSETQRNKGNFPGRFSGRQFSNSRSEMNVSTLELGDSALYLCASSLWSGQQETQYFGPGTRLLVL.

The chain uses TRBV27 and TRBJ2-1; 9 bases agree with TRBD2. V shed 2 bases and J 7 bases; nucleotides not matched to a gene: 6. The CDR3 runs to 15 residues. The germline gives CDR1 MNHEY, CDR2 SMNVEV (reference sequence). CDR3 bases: TGTGCCAGCAGTTTAACGGCTAGCGGGGTTAATGAGCAGTTCTTC. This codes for CASSLTASGVNEQFF.

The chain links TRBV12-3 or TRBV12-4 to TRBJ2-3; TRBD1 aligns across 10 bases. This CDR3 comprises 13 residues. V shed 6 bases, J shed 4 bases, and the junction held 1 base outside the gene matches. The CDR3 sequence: CASRTGGADTQYF. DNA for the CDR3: TGTGCCAGCAGGACAGGGGGCGCAGATACGCAGTATTTT.

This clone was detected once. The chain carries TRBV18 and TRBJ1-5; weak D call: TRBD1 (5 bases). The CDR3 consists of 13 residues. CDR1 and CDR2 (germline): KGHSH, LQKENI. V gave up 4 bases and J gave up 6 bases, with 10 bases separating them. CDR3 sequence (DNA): TGTGCCAGCTCACTTCAGGGAATTCAGCCCCAGCATTTT. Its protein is CASSLQGIQPQHF. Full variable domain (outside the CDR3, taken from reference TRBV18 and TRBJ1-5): NAGVMQNPRHLVRRRGQEARLRCSPMKGHSHVYWYRQLPEEGLKFMVYLQKENIIDESGMPKERFSAEFPKEGPSILRIQQVVRGDSAAYFCASSLQGIQPQHFGDGTRLSIL.

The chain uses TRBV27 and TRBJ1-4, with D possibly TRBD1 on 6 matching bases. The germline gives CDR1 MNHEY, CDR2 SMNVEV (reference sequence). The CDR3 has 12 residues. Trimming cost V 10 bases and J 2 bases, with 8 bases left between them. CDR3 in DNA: TGTGCCACAACAGGGACTAATGAAAAACTGTTTTTT. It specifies CATTGTNEKLFF. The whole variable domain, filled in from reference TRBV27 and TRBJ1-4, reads EAQVTQNPRYLITVTGKKLTVTCSQNMNHEYMSWYRQDPGLGLRQIYYSMNVEVTDKGDVPEGYKVSRKEKRNFPLILESPSPNQTSLYFCATTGTNEKLFFGSGTQLSVL.

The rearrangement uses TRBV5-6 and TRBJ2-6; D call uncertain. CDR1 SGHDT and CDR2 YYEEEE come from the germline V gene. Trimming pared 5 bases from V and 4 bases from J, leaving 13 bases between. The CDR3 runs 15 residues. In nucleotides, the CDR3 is TGTGCCAGCAGTTTCCTCCGGGTAGGGGCCAACGTCCTGACTTTC. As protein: CASSFLRVGANVLTF. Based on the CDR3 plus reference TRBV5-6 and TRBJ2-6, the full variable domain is DAGVTQSPTHLIKTRGQQVTLRCSPKSGHDTVSWYQQALGQGPQFIFQYYEEEERQRGNFPDRFSGHQFPNYSSELNVNALLLGDSALYLCASSFLRVGANVLTFGAGSRLTVL.

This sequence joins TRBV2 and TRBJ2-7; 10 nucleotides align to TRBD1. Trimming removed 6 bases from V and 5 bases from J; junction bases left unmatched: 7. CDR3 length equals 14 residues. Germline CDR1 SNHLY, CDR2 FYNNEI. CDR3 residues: CASRAGQGIDEQYF. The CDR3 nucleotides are TGTGCCAGCAGAGCGGGACAGGGGATCGACGAGCAGTACTTC.

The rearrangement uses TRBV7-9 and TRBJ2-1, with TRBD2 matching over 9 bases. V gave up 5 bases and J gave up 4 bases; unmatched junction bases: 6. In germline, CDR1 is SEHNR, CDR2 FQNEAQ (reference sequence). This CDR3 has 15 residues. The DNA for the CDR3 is TGTGCCAGCAGCCCACTAGCGGGTGGATACAATGAGCAGTTCTTC. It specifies CASSPLAGGYNEQFF.

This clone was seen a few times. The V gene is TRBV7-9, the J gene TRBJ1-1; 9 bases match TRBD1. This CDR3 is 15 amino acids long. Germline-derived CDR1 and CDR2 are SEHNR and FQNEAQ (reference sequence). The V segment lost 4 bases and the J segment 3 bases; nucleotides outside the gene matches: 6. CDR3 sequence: CASSSSGTGYTEAFF. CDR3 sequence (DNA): TGTGCCAGCAGCTCGTCCGGGACAGGGTACACTGAAGCTTTCTTT. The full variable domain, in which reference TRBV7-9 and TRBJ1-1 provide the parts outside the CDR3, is DTGVSQNPRHKITKRGQNVTFRCDPISEHNRLYWYRQTLGQGPEFLTYFQNEAQLEKSRLLSDRFSAERPKGSFSTLEIQRTEQGDSAMYLCASSSSGTGYTEAFFGQGTRLTVV.

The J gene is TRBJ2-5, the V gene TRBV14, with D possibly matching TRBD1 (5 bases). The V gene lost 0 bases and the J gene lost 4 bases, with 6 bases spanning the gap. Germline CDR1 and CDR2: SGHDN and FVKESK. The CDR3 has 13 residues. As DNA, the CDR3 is TGTGCCAGCAGCCAAGACCAGGGAGAGACCCAGTACTTC. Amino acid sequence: CASSQDQGETQYF.

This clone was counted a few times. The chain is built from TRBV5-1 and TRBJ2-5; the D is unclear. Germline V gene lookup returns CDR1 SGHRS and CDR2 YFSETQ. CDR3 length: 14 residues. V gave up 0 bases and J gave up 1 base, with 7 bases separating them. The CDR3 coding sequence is TGCGCCAGCAGCTTGGCACAGCTCCAAGAGACCCAGTACTTC. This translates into CASSLAQLQETQYF.

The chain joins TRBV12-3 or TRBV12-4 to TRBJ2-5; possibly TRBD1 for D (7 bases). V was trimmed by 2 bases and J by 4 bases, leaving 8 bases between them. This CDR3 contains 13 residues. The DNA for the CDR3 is TGTGCCAGCAGTTTACAGGGGGGAGAGACCCAGTACTTC. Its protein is CASSLQGGETQYF.

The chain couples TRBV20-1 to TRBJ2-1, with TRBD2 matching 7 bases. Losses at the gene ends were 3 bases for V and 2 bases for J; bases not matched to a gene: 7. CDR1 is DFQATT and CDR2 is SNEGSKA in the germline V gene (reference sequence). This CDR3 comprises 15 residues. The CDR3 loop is CSASGQRGTYNEQFF. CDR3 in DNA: TGCAGTGCTAGTGGTCAGCGGGGTACCTACAATGAGCAGTTCTTC.

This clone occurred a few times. CDR3 bases: TGTGCCAGCGGACTAGGGACCGGACAGGGGGCGAGTGAGCAGTTCTTC. Its protein is CASGLGTGQGASEQFF. V gene TRBV19 combines with J gene TRBJ2-1; 11 bases line up with TRBD1. The CDR3 consists of 16 residues. V gave up 9 bases and J gave up 9 bases; unmatched junction bases: 16. From germline, CDR1 is LNHDA and CDR2 SQIVND (reference sequence). The full variable domain, with the rest looked up from reference TRBV19 and TRBJ2-1, is DGGITQSPKYLFRKEGQNVTLSCEQNLNHDAMYWYRQDPGQGLRLIYYSQIVNDFQKGDIAEGYSVSREKKESFPLTVTSAQKNPTAFYLCASGLGTGQGASEQFFGPGTRLTVL.

The CDR3 reads CASSDSGAFDEQYF. The CDR3, as DNA: TGCGCCAGCAGTGATTCGGGAGCTTTCGACGAGCAGTACTTC. The V gene is TRBV5-1, the J gene TRBJ2-7; possible D gene TRBD2, 6 bases. Germline-derived CDR1 and CDR2 are SGHRS and YFSETQ. V gave up 5 bases and J gave up 5 bases, with 17 bases separating them. CDR3 length: 14 residues.

CDR3 residues: CASTDSGTAYEQYF. As DNA, the CDR3 is TGTGCCAGCACCGACAGCGGGACCGCCTACGAGCAGTACTTC. The chain uses TRBV6-6 and TRBJ2-7, with TRBD2 identical over 7 bases. Germline assignment: CDR1 MNHNY and CDR2 SVGAGI (reference sequence). The CDR3 contains 14 residues. The V gene end was trimmed by 7 bases and the J gene end by 2 bases; junction bases not matched to a gene: 8.

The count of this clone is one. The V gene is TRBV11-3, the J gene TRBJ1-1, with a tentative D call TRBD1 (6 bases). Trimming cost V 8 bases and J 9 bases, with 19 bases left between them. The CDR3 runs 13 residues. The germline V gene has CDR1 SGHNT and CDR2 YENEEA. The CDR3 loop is CASVSQGGLQAFF. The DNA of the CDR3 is TGTGCCAGCGTTTCACAGGGCGGATTACAAGCTTTCTTT.

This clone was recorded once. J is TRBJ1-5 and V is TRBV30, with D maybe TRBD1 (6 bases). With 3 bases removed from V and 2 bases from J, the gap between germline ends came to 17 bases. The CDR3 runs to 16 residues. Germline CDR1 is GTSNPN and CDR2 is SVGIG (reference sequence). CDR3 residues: CAWSPGGALRNQPQHF. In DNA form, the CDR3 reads TGTGCCTGGAGCCCCGGGGGGGCGCTGCGCAATCAGCCCCAGCATTTT. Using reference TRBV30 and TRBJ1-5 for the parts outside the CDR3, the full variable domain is SQTIHQWPATLVQPVGSPLSLECTVEGTSNPNLYWYRQAAGRGLQLLFYSVGIGQISSEVPQNLSASRPQDRQFILSSKKLLLSDSGFYLCAWSPGGALRNQPQHFGDGTRLSIL.

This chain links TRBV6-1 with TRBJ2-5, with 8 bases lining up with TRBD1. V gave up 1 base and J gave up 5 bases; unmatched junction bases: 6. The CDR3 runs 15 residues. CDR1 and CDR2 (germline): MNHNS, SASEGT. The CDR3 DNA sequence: TGTGCCAGCAGTGAAGGAGCCCAGGGGGCTGAGACCCAGTACTTC. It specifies CASSEGAQGAETQYF.

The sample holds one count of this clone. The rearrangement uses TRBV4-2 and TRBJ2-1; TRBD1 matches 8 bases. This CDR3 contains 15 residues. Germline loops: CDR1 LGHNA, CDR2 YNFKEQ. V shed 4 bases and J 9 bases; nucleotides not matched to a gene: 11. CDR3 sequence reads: CASSPSWTGTTEQFF. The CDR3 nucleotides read TGTGCCAGCAGCCCGTCGTGGACAGGGACCACTGAGCAGTTCTTC.

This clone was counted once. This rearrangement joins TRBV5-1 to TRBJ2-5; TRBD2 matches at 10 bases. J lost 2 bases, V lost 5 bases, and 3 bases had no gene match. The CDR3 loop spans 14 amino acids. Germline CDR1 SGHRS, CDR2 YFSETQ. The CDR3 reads CASSPSGSQETQYF. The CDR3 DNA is TGCGCCAGCAGTCCTAGCGGGAGTCAAGAGACCCAGTACTTC.

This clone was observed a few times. CDR3 sequence reads: CASRRTTGAYGYTF. CDR3 sequence (DNA): TGTGCCAGCAGACGGACGACAGGCGCCTATGGCTACACCTTC. This chain links TRBV27 with TRBJ1-2; a possible D gene is TRBD1 (6 bases). Trimming cost V 6 bases and J 4 bases, with 15 bases left between them. Germline V gene data show CDR1 as MNHEY and CDR2 as SMNVEV (reference sequence). The CDR3 runs to 14 residues.

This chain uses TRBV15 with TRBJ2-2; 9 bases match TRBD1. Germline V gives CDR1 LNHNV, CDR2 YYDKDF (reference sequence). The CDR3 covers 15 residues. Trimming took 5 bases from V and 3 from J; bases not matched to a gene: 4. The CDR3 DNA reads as TGTGCCACCAGCTCGCGGGACAGGGACACCGGGGAGCTGTTTTTT. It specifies CATSSRDRDTGELFF.

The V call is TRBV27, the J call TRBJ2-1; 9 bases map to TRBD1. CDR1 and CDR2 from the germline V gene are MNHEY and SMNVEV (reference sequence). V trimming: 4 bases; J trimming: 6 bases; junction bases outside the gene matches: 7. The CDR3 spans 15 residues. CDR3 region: CASSSRDREINEQFF. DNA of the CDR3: TGTGCCAGCAGTTCCCGGGACAGGGAGATCAATGAGCAGTTCTTC.

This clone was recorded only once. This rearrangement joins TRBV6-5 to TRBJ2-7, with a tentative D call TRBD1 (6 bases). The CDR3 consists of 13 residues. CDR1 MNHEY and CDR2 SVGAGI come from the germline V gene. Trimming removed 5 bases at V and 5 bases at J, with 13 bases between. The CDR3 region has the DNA TGTGCCAGCAGTAGACAGGCTTTCCACGAGCAGTACTTC. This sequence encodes CASSRQAFHEQYF.

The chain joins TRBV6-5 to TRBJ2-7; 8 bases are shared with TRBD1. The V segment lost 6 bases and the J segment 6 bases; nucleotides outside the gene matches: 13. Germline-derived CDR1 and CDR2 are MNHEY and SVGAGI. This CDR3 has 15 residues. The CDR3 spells CASSRKPDRGSEQYF. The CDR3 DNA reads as TGTGCCAGCAGCCGGAAACCAGACAGGGGATCCGAGCAGTACTTC.

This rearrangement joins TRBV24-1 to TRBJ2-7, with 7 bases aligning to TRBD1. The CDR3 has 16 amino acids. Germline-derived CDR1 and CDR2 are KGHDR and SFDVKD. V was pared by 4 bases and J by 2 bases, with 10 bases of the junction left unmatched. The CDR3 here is CATSEPTGILTYEQYF. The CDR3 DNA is TGTGCCACCAGTGAGCCGACAGGGATCCTAACCTACGAGCAGTACTTC.

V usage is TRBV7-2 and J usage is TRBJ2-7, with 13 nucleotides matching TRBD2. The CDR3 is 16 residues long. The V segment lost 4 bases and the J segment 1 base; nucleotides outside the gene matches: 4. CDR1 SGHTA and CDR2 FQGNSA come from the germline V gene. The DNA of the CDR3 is TGTGCCAGCAGCTCCCGACTAGCGGGGGGATCCTACGAGCAGTACTTC. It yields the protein CASSSRLAGGSYEQYF.

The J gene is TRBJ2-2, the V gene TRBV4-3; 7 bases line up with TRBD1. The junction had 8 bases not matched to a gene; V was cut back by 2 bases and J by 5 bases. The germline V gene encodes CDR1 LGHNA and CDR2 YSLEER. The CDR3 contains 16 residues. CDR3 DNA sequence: TGCGCCAGCAGCCAAACTCCGGGACAGCTAACCGGGGAGCTGTTTTTT. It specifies CASSQTPGQLTGELFF.

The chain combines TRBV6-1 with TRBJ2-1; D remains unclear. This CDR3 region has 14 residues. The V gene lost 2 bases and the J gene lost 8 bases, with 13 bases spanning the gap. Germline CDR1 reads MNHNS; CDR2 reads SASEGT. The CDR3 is CASSETWARDEQFF. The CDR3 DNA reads TGTGCCAGCAGTGAAACTTGGGCGCGCGATGAGCAGTTCTTC.